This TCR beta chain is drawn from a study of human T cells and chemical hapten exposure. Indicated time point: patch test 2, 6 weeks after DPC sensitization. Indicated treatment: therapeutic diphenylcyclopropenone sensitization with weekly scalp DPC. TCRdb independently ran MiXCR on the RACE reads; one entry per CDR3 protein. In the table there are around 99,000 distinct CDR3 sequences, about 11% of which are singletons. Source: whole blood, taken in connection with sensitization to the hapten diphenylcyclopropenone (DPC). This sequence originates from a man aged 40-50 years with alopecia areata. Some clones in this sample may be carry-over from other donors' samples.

The CDR3 loop is CASSLLPGSYEQYF. The CDR3 nucleotides read TGTGCCAGCAGTTTATTGCCAGGGAGCTACGAGCAGTACTTC. The V call is TRBV12-3 or TRBV12-4, the J call TRBJ2-7; D may be TRBD1 or TRBD2 (5 bases each). Trimming removed 2 bases at V and 3 bases at J, with 11 bases between. There are 14 residues in the CDR3.